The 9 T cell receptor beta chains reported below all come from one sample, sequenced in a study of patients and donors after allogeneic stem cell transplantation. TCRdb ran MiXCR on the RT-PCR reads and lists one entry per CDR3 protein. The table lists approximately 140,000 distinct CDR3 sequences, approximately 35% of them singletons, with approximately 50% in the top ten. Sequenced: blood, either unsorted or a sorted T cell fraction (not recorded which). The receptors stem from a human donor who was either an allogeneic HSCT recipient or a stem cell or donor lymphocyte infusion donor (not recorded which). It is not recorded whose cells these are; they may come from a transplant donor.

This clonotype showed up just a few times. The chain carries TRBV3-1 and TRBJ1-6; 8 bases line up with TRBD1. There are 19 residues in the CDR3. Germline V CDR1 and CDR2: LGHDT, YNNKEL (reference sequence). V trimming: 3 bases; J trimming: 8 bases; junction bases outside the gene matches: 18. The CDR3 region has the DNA TGTGCCAGCAGCCAGTTCAAATGGCAGGGGGCTGGTTCGGATTCACCCCTCCACTTT. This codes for CASSQFKWQGAGSDSPLHF.

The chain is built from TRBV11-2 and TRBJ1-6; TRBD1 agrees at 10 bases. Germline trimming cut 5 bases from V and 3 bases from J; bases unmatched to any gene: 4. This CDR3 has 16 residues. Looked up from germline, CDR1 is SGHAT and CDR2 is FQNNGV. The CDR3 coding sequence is TGTGCCAGCAGCCAGACAGGGGGCCGCTATAATTCACCCCTCCACTTT. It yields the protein CASSQTGGRYNSPLHF. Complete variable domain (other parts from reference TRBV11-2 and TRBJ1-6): EAGVAQSPRYKIIEKRQSVAFWCNPISGHATLYWYQQILGQGPKLLIQFQNNGVVDDSQLPKDRFSAERLKGVDSTLKIQPAKLEDSAVYLCASSQTGGRYNSPLHFGNGTRLTVT.

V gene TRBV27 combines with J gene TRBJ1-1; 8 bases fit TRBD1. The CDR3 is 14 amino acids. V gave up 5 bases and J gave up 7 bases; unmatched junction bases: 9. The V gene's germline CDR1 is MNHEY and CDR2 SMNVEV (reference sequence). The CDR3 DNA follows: TGTGCCAGCAGTACTCGACAGGGGAAGGGTGAAGCTTTCTTT. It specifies CASSTRQGKGEAFF.

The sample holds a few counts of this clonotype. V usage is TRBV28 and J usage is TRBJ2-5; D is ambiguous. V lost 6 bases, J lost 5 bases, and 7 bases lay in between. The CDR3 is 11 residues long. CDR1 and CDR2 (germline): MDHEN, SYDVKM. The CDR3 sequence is CASRAMETQYF. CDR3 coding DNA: TGTGCCAGCAGGGCTATGGAGACCCAGTACTTC.

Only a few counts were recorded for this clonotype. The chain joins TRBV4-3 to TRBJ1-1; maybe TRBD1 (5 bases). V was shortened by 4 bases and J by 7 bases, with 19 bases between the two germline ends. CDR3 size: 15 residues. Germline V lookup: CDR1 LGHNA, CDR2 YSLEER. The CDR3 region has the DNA TGCGCCAGCAGCCTCGAGACAGCCGGGCGTGATGAAGCTTTCTTT. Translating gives CASSLETAGRDEAFF.

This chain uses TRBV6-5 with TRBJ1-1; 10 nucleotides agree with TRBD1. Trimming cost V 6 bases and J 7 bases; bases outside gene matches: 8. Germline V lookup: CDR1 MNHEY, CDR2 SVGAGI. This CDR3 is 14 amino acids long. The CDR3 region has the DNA TGTGCCAGCAGCGCCTGGACAGGGGGTGATGAAGCTTTCTTT. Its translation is CASSAWTGGDEAFF.

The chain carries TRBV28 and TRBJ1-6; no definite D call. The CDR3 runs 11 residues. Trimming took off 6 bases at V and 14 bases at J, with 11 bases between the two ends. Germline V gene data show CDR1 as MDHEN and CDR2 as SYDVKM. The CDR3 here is CASRALAALHF. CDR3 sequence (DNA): TGTGCCAGCAGGGCCCTAGCGGCCCTCCACTTT.

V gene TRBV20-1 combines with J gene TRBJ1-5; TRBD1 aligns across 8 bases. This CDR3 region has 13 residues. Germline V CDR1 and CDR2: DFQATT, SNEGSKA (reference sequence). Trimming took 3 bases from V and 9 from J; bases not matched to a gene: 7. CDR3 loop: CSARYRGGWPQHF. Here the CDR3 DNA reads TGCAGTGCTAGGTACAGGGGGGGATGGCCCCAGCATTTT.

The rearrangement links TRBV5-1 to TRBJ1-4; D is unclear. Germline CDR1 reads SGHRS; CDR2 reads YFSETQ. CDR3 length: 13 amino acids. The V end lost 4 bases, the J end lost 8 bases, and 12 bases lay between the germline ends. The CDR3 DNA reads TGCGCCAGCAGCCAAGCCCCAGAGGAAAAACTGTTTTTT. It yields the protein CASSQAPEEKLFF.